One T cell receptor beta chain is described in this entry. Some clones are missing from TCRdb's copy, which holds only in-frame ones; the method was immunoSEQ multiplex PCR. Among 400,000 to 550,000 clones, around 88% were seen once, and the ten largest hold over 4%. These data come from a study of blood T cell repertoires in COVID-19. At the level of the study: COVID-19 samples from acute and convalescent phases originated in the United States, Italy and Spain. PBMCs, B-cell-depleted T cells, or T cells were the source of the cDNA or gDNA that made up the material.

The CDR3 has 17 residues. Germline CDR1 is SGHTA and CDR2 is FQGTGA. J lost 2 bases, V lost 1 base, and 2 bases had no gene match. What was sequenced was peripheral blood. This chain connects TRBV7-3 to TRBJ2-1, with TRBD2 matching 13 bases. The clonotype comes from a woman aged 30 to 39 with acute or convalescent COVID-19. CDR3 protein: CASSLSGTSGAYNEQFF. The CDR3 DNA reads TGTGCCAGCAGCTTAAGCGGGACTAGCGGGGCCTACAATGAGCAGTTCTTC.